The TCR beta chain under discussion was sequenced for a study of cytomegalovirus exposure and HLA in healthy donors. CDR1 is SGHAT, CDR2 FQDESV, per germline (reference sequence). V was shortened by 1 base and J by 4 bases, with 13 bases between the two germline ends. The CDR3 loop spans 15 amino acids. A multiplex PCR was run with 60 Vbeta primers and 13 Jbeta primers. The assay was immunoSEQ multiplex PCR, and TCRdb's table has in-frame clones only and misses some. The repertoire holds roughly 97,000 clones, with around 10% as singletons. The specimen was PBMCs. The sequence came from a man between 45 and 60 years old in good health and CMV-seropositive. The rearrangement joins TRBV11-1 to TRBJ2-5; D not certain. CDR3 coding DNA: TGTGCCAGCAGCTTAGAGGTTGCGACACCAGAGACCCAGTACTTC. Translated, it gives CASSLEVATPETQYF.